These T cell receptor beta chains were read from a single sample in a study of CD8+CD57+ T cells in acquired aplastic anemia. TCRdb used MiXCR to reprocess the reads, holding one entry per CDR3 protein. Of 200,000 to 250,000 distinct CDR3 sequences listed, roughly 57% are singletons. The sample taken for sequencing was sorted CD4+, CD8+, or CD8+CD57+ T cells (not recorded which) from PBMCs. The receptors were sampled from a human donor in good health. Each CDR3 is given with its conserved first and last residue. A D gene is named only where the DNA matches it firmly. A row's size may be missing; if present it is once, few, many or a size class.

TRBV5-1	NA	NA	TRBJ2-1	CASSLRQVEVF	TGCGCCAGCAGCTTGAGACAGGTGGAGGTCTTC
TRBV19	NA	NA	TRBJ1-5	CASSMGPPGPQHF	TGTGCCAGTAGTATGGGACCCCCGGGGCCCCAGCATTTT
TRBV5-1	few	NA	TRBJ2-7	CASSPLLVGEQYF	TGCGCCAGCAGTCCCTTGTTAGTGGGCGAGCAGTACTTC
TRBV10-3	many	TRBD2	TRBJ2-1	CAISVNGGVDEQFF	TGTGCCATCAGTGTCAACGGGGGGGTAGATGAGCAGTTCTTC
TRBV5-1	NA	NA	TRBJ1-2	CASSVELPGANYGYTF	TGTGCCAGCAGCGTAGAGCTCCCCGGAGCTAACTATGGCTACACCTTC
TRBV7-9	NA	NA	TRBJ2-6	CASSVEGLANVLTF	TGTGCCAGCAGCGTAGAGGGGTTAGCCAACGTCCTGACTTTC
TRBV7-7	few	TRBD1	TRBJ2-5	CASSLSPTGKETQYF	TGTGCTAGCAGCTTATCTCCGACAGGGAAGGAGACCCAGTACTTC
TRBV20-1	NA	TRBD2	TRBJ2-7	CSASPLAAGGEQYF	TGCAGTGCTAGTCCACTAGCGGCGGGGGGGGAGCAGTACTTC
TRBV12-3/TRBV12-4	NA	TRBD2	TRBJ2-7	CASSPRVAGPYEQYF	TGTGCCAGCAGTCCCCGGGTAGCGGGGCCCTACGAGCAGTACTTC
TRBV9	NA	TRBD1	TRBJ2-7	CASRPDDRVGEQYF	TGTGCCAGCAGGCCGGACGACAGGGTGGGCGAGCAGTACTTC
TRBV20-1	NA	TRBD2	TRBJ2-1	CSADPGLAGDGGEQFF	TGCAGTGCCGACCCGGGACTAGCGGGAGACGGGGGTGAGCAGTTCTTC
TRBV6-6	NA	TRBD1	TRBJ1-5	CASSSDRGYQPQHF	TGTGCCAGCAGTTCCGACAGGGGTTACCAGCCCCAGCATTTT
TRBV7-9	NA	NA	TRBJ1-5	CASSSPGRAPQHF	TGTGCCAGCAGCTCGCCCGGACGGGCCCCCCAGCATTTT
TRBV19	NA	NA	TRBJ2-1	CASNIGGTTYNEQFF	TGTGCCAGTAATATAGGGGGGACTACCTACAATGAGCAGTTCTTC
TRBV7-6	NA	NA	TRBJ1-1	CAGSLLAGAEAFF	TGTGCCGGCAGCTTATTGGCCGGGGCTGAAGCCTTCTTT
TRBV15	once	NA	TRBJ1-4	CATSRPWTANEKLFF	TGTGCCACCAGCAGGCCCTGGACAGCCAATGAAAAACTGTTTTTT
TRBV24-1	NA	NA	TRBJ1-3	CATSDPVGAGNTIYF	TGTGCCACCAGTGATCCCGTTGGGGCTGGAAACACCATATATTTT
TRBV12-3/TRBV12-4	NA	NA	TRBJ1-1	CASLASGMNTEAFF	TGTGCCAGCCTCGCGTCGGGGATGAACACTGAAGCTTTCTTT
TRBV20-1	NA	NA	TRBJ1-6	CSASDQTANSPLHF	TGCAGTGCTAGTGATCAGACAGCTAATTCACCCCTCCACTTT
TRBV2	NA	NA	TRBJ2-3	CASSDVGQLSDTQYF	TGTGCCAGCAGTGACGTAGGACAGCTATCAGATACGCAGTATTTT
TRBV7-6	NA	TRBD1	TRBJ1-6	CASSLGTGARSGDNSPLHF	TGTGCCAGCAGCTTGGGGACAGGGGCTCGCTCAGGGGATAATTCACCCCTCCACTTT
TRBV20-1	NA	TRBD1	TRBJ2-2	CRVRGRSDTGELFF	TGCAGGGTCAGGGGGCGCTCGGACACCGGGGAGCTGTTTTTT
TRBV19	NA	TRBD1	TRBJ2-1	CASRQGINEQFF	TGTGCCAGTCGACAGGGGATCAATGAGCAGTTCTTC
TRBV10-3	NA	NA	TRBJ2-7	CAILDGSYEQYF	TGTGCCATTCTCGACGGCTCCTACGAGCAGTACTTC
TRBV15	NA	TRBD1	TRBJ1-5	CATSRARERQGDYNQPQHF	TGTGCCACCAGCAGAGCCCGGGAAAGACAGGGAGACTACAATCAGCCCCAGCATTTT
TRBV6-1	NA	NA	TRBJ2-7	CASSGLGASYEQYF	TGTGCCAGCAGTGGACTAGGCGCTTCCTACGAGCAGTACTTC
TRBV7-6	NA	NA	TRBJ1-1	CASSLKEGYTEAFF	TGTGCCAGCAGCTTAAAGGAGGGGTACACTGAAGCTTTCTTT
TRBV20-1	NA	NA	TRBJ1-3	CSVQGSGNTIYF	TGCAGTGTCCAGGGTTCTGGAAACACCATATATTTT
TRBV29-1	NA	TRBD2	TRBJ2-7	CSVEGSPSGSYEQYF	TGCAGCGTTGAAGGGTCTCCTAGCGGGAGTTACGAGCAGTACTTC
TRBV7-9	NA	TRBD1	TRBJ1-2	CASSTTGVFGDTF	TGTGCCAGCAGCACAACAGGGGTTTTTGGCGACACCTTC
TRBV6-6	NA	TRBD1	TRBJ2-2	CASLGTGSFTGELFF	TGTGCCAGCCTCGGGACAGGGTCTTTCACCGGGGAGCTGTTTTTT
TRBV4-1	few	NA	TRBJ2-6	CASSRFHSTGQINSGANVLTF	TGCGCCAGCAGCCGGTTTCACTCGACGGGACAAATAAATTCTGGGGCCAACGTCCTGACTTTC
TRBV20-1	many	TRBD1	TRBJ2-5	CSARGTGGQETQYF	TGCAGTGCTAGGGGGACAGGGGGCCAAGAGACCCAGTACTTC
TRBV25-1	NA	NA	TRBJ2-7	CASSERPYEQYF	TGTGCCAGCAGTGAACGACCCTACGAGCAGTACTTC
TRBV19	NA	NA	TRBJ1-4	CASRPTDTPELFF	TGTGCCAGTAGACCCACGGACACACCCGAACTGTTTTTT
TRBV15	NA	NA	TRBJ1-1	CATSLRTLNTEAFF	TGTGCCACCAGCCTGAGGACTTTGAACACTGAAGCTTTCTTT
TRBV19	NA	NA	TRBJ1-5	CASSVYRQFWDQPQHF	TGTGCCAGTAGTGTATACCGACAGTTTTGGGATCAGCCCCAGCATTTT
TRBV7-9	NA	NA	TRBJ2-5	CASSFPGGGETQYF	TGTGCCAGCAGCTTCCCGGGGGGCGGGGAGACCCAGTACTTC
TRBV14	NA	TRBD2	TRBJ2-1	CASSQARLGGRGYEQFF	TGTGCCAGCAGCCAAGCACGACTTGGCGGGAGGGGATATGAGCAGTTCTTC
TRBV12-3/TRBV12-4	NA	NA	TRBJ2-7	CVSSSQGGLYEQYF	TGTGTCAGCAGTTCCCAGGGGGGCCTCTACGAGCAGTACTTC
TRBV7-9	NA	NA	TRBJ2-3	CASPRDIGDTQYF	TGTGCCAGCCCCCGGGACATCGGAGATACGCAGTATTTT
TRBV29-1	many	TRBD1	TRBJ1-5	CSVGRGLGQPQHF	TGCAGCGTTGGGAGGGGGCTGGGTCAGCCCCAGCATTTT
TRBV20-1	NA	TRBD2	TRBJ2-1	CSAQGLAENEQFF	TGCAGTGCCCAGGGACTAGCGGAAAATGAGCAGTTCTTC
TRBV20-1	NA	TRBD1	TRBJ2-7	CSAREGQGTYEQYF	TGCAGTGCGAGAGAGGGACAGGGAACCTACGAGCAGTACTTC
TRBV7-9	NA	NA	TRBJ2-2	CASSPRLGVNTGELFF	TGTGCCAGCAGCCCCAGGTTGGGGGTGAACACCGGGGAGCTGTTTTTT
TRBV2	NA	NA	TRBJ2-1	CASSTGRDNEQFF	TGTGCCAGCAGTACCGGCAGGGACAATGAGCAGTTCTTC
TRBV2	many	TRBD1	TRBJ1-1	CASSRTGGNTEAFF	TGTGCCAGCAGCCGGACAGGGGGAAACACTGAAGCTTTCTTT
TRBV5-1	NA	NA	TRBJ1-1	CASSPIMNTEAFF	TGCGCCAGCAGCCCCATCATGAACACTGAAGCTTTCTTT
TRBV19	many	NA	TRBJ2-1	CASSIDAGNEQFF	TGTGCCAGTAGTATAGATGCGGGGAATGAGCAGTTCTTC
TRBV7-8	NA	NA	TRBJ2-7	CATSEGTAASYEQYF	TGTGCCACCTCTGAGGGGACGGCTGCCTCCTACGAGCAGTACTTC
TRBV9	NA	TRBD1	TRBJ1-6	CASSLQTGNSPLHF	TGTGCCAGCAGCCTTCAGACAGGGAATTCACCCCTCCACTTT
TRBV2	many	TRBD1	TRBJ1-1	CASSNTLSPGTAIVWTEAFF	TGTGCCAGCAGTAATACCCTTTCCCCCGGGACAGCCATCGTCTGGACTGAAGCTTTCTTT
TRBV5-1	once	NA	TRBJ2-3	CASSLGLGGDTQYF	TGCGCCAGCAGCTTGGGACTTGGGGGGGATACGCAGTATTTT